These 24 T cell receptor beta chains were all obtained from the same sample, sequenced in a study of shared clonotypes between healthy human individuals. Naivety among CD8 cells was defined by CD45RO negativity and positive CCR7 selection, thereby excluding terminally differentiated effector memory CD45RA+ cells. Clones were sequenced by immunoSEQ multiplex PCR, and TCRdb holds only the in-frame ones, with some missing. The table records around 2,000,000 clones, about 92% of them present only once. Sequenced input: naive CD8+ T cells from PBMCs. The source of these receptors is a man younger than 35 in good health. Some clones in this sample may be carry-over from other donors' samples.

The chain employs TRBV10-3 and TRBJ1-2; 9 nucleotides agree with TRBD1. The germline gives CDR1 ENHRY, CDR2 SYGVKD. The CDR3 length is 17 residues. J lost 0 bases, V lost 6 bases, and 11 bases had no gene match. As DNA, the CDR3 is TGTGCCATCAGCGCGGGGGGACAGGGTATCGCTAACTATGGCTACACCTTC. Its protein product is CAISAGGQGIANYGYTF.

The V gene is TRBV9, the J gene TRBJ2-5; 10 positions match TRBD2. This CDR3 has 15 residues. The germline gives CDR1 SGDLS, CDR2 YYNGEE. V lost 4 bases to trimming and J lost 4 bases; unmatched junction nucleotides: 7. CDR3 nucleotides: TGTGCCAGCAGCCCTGCGGGACTAGCGTTAGAGACCCAGTACTTC. Translation gives CASSPAGLALETQYF.

The chain combines TRBV27 with TRBJ1-1, with TRBD1 matching over 8 bases. The CDR3 runs 16 residues. Germline V gene lookup returns CDR1 MNHEY and CDR2 SMNVEV (reference sequence). V dropped 7 bases and J dropped 7; count of bases not matched to a gene: 17. CDR3 region: CASIDRGPWEVGEAFF. CDR3 bases: TGTGCCAGCATCGACAGGGGACCCTGGGAGGTCGGTGAAGCTTTCTTT.

The V call is TRBV19, the J call TRBJ2-7; tentatively, D is TRBD1 (6 bases). The CDR3 has 12 residues. CDR1 is LNHDA and CDR2 is SQIVND in the germline V gene (reference sequence). Trimming cost V 4 bases and J 3 bases, with 7 bases left between them. CDR3 region: CASSNRVYEQYF. The DNA for the CDR3 is TGTGCCAGTAGTAACAGGGTCTACGAGCAGTACTTC. Using reference TRBV19 and TRBJ2-7 for the parts outside the CDR3, the full variable domain is DGGITQSPKYLFRKEGQNVTLSCEQNLNHDAMYWYRQDPGQGLRLIYYSQIVNDFQKGDIAEGYSVSREKKESFPLTVTSAQKNPTAFYLCASSNRVYEQYFGPGTRLTVT.

The V gene is TRBV4-1, the J gene TRBJ1-4; D gene unclear. V gave up 9 bases and J gave up 5 bases, with 22 bases separating them. CDR3 length: 16 residues. Germline CDR1 is MGHRA and CDR2 is YSYEKL. In DNA form, the CDR3 reads TGCGCCAGTACCCTTACGCTCGGGTTGGGAAATGAAAAACTGTTTTTT. This codes for CASTLTLGLGNEKLFF.

V and J are TRBV29-1 and TRBJ2-7, with TRBD2 identical over 7 bases. The CDR3 has 14 residues. V was pared by 4 bases and J by 2 bases, with 8 bases of the junction left unmatched. The germline gives CDR1 SQVTM, CDR2 ANQGSEA. The CDR3 spells CSVASGTTTYEQYF. For the CDR3, the DNA is TGCAGCGTTGCCTCCGGGACTACGACCTACGAGCAGTACTTC.

The CDR3 bases are TGTGCCAGCAGCCCCTTCGGTAGCGGGAGGCCCGGGGAGCTGTTTTTT. Protein: CASSPFGSGRPGELFF. The chain employs TRBV11-3 and TRBJ2-2, with TRBD2 matching 10 bases. This CDR3 comprises 16 residues. Germline V gene sequence: CDR1 SGHNT, CDR2 YENEEA. Trimming at V came to 5 bases and at J to 6 bases, leaving 9 bases not matched to a gene.

The chain has TRBV4-1 and TRBJ2-7; 7 nucleotides align to TRBD1. Germline CDR1 and CDR2: MGHRA and YSYEKL. Trimming took 0 bases from V and 5 from J; bases not matched to a gene: 10. The CDR3 sequence is 16 residues long. CDR3 in amino acids: CASSQDSRSGGNEQYF. The CDR3 coding sequence is TGCGCCAGCAGCCAAGATTCTAGGTCAGGGGGTAACGAGCAGTACTTC.

The V gene is TRBV12-5, the J gene TRBJ1-2; perhaps TRBD1 as D (6 bases). Trimming removed 1 base at V and 8 bases at J, with 17 bases between. The CDR3 length is 15 residues. The germline gives CDR1 LGHNT, CDR2 FRNRAP. In DNA form, the CDR3 reads TGTGCTAGTGGTTTGGAAGGGGGGTCGGGTCTCGGCTACACCTTC. Its protein product is CASGLEGGSGLGYTF.

The J gene is TRBJ2-7, the V gene TRBV9; D unresolved. V lost 0 bases and J lost 5, with 12 bases in between. The germline CDR1 and CDR2 sequences are SGDLS and YYNGEE. The CDR3 consists of 14 residues. This CDR3 reads CASSVDSTLDEQYF. Here the CDR3 DNA reads TGTGCCAGCAGCGTAGACTCGACGTTGGACGAGCAGTACTTC.

The chain employs TRBV10-3 and TRBJ2-2; D is undetermined. The germline gives CDR1 ENHRY, CDR2 SYGVKD. This CDR3 has 16 residues. Trimming removed 1 base at V and 4 bases at J, with 13 bases between. CDR3 loop: CAISELLSLSTGELFF. The DNA of the CDR3 is TGTGCCATCAGTGAGTTGTTAAGTCTGAGCACCGGGGAGCTGTTTTTT.

The chain combines TRBV27 with TRBJ2-7; a possible D gene is TRBD2 (5 bases). Germline CDR1 is MNHEY and CDR2 is SMNVEV (reference sequence). V was cut by 2 bases and J by 4 bases, with 18 bases left in between. CDR3 size: 16 residues. As DNA, the CDR3 is TGTGCCAGCAGTTTAGTCGGCGGGCGTCCCCCTTACGAGCAGTACTTC. Its translation: CASSLVGGRPPYEQYF.

The gene calls are TRBV6-1 and TRBJ1-5, with unresolved D. Germline values: CDR1 MNHNS, CDR2 SASEGT. This CDR3 is built from 18 residues. The V end lost 0 bases, the J end lost 0 bases, and 15 bases lay between the germline ends. CDR3 in amino acids: CASSEAPLGVYSNQPQHF. CDR3 sequence (DNA): TGTGCCAGCAGTGAAGCGCCGCTGGGAGTCTATAGCAATCAGCCCCAGCATTTT.

This chain joins TRBV7-6 and TRBJ1-1, with TRBD1 matching over 9 bases. Per the germline V gene, CDR1 is SGHVS and CDR2 is FNYEAQ. J lost 5 bases, V lost 4 bases, and 11 bases had no gene match. The CDR3 is 16 residues long. In nucleotides, the CDR3 is TGTGCCAGCAGCTCGCGGACAGGGGCGCGAGAGACTGAAGCTTTCTTT. This translates into CASSSRTGARETEAFF.

The chain joins TRBV2 to TRBJ1-2; D ambiguous. The V end lost 2 bases, the J end lost 8 bases, and 9 bases lay between the germline ends. Germline V CDR1 and CDR2: SNHLY, FYNNEI. CDR3 size: 12 residues. In nucleotides, the CDR3 is TGTGCCAGCAGTGAACTGGGAACAGGCTACACCTTC. Its protein product is CASSELGTGYTF.

The CDR3 coding sequence is TGTGCCAGCAGCTCAAACTCGGGAGTCTATGGCTACACCTTC. As protein: CASSSNSGVYGYTF. J is TRBJ1-2 and V is TRBV7-8; D gene uncertain. Trimming cost V 4 bases and J 4 bases, with 13 bases left between them. Germline loops: CDR1 SGHVS, CDR2 FQNEAQ. The CDR3 is made up of 14 amino acids.

The chain recombines TRBV19 with TRBJ1-5; D is uncertain. In germline, CDR1 is LNHDA, CDR2 SQIVND (reference sequence). The CDR3 is 14 amino acids. V was pared by 5 bases and J by 0 bases, with 8 bases between. CDR3 bases: TGTGCCAGTAGTGAAACACGTAGCAATCAGCCCCAGCATTTT. Encoded protein: CASSETRSNQPQHF.

The chain recombines TRBV28 with TRBJ2-7; D possibly corresponds to TRBD1 (6 bases). V was clipped by 3 bases and J by 9 bases, with 15 bases between them. CDR1 is MDHEN, CDR2 SYDVKM, per germline. The CDR3 contains 13 residues. This CDR3 reads CASSFSRQAGQYF. The CDR3 coding sequence is TGTGCCAGCAGTTTTTCTAGACAGGCAGGGCAGTACTTC.

CDR3 sequence: CASSPTVETQYF. The CDR3 DNA reads as TGTGCCAGCAGCCCAACCGTTGAGACCCAGTACTTC. The chain links TRBV11-2 to TRBJ2-5; D is unresolved. The CDR3 length is 12 residues. V lost 5 bases and J lost 5, with 9 bases in between. CDR1 is SGHAT, CDR2 FQNNGV, per germline. Supplemented by reference TRBV11-2 and TRBJ2-5, the full variable domain reads EAGVAQSPRYKIIEKRQSVAFWCNPISGHATLYWYQQILGQGPKLLIQFQNNGVVDDSQLPKDRFSAERLKGVDSTLKIQPAKLEDSAVYLCASSPTVETQYFGPGTRLLVL.

The J gene is TRBJ1-5, the V gene TRBV7-2; 7 positions agree with TRBD1. Per germline, CDR1 SGHTA and CDR2 FQGNSA. J gave up 6 bases and V 5 bases, and 4 bases lay outside the gene matches. The CDR3 consists of 13 residues. CDR3 nucleotides: TGTGCCAGCAGCATTCACAGGGGTCAGCCCCAGCATTTT. The encoded protein is CASSIHRGQPQHF.

This sequence joins TRBV27 and TRBJ2-2; 8 bases agree with TRBD1. With 3 bases clipped from V and 3 bases from J, the junction kept 3 bases outside the gene matches. The CDR3 contains 15 residues. Germline CDR1 is MNHEY and CDR2 is SMNVEV (reference sequence). CDR3 nucleotides: TGTGCCAGCAGTTTCCTGGACAGGGACACCGGGGAGCTGTTTTTT. The encoded protein is CASSFLDRDTGELFF.

As concerns this clone: The sample has other DNA sequences that encode this CDR3 too. The chain uses TRBV19 and TRBJ2-7; D may match TRBD1 or TRBD2 (5 bases each). Germline values: CDR1 LNHDA, CDR2 SQIVND (reference sequence). Trimming left V 1 base short and J 1 base short, with 8 bases between. The CDR3 has 14 amino acids. In DNA, the CDR3 is TGTGCCAGTAGTATAGGTGGGGGATCCTACGAGCAGTACTTC. It yields the protein CASSIGGGSYEQYF.

The chain combines TRBV5-6 with TRBJ1-2; 7 nucleotides line up with TRBD1. The CDR3 length is 15 residues. Germline V gene data show CDR1 as SGHDT and CDR2 as YYEEEE. V shed 1 base, J shed 5 bases, and the junction held 8 bases outside the gene matches. The CDR3 protein is CASSLSSGGRYGYTF. CDR3 in DNA: TGTGCCAGCAGCTTGTCGTCAGGGGGGAGGTATGGCTACACCTTC. Based on the CDR3 plus reference TRBV5-6 and TRBJ1-2, the full variable domain is DAGVTQSPTHLIKTRGQQVTLRCSPKSGHDTVSWYQQALGQGPQFIFQYYEEEERQRGNFPDRFSGHQFPNYSSELNVNALLLGDSALYLCASSLSSGGRYGYTFGSGTRLTVV.

This clone occurred once. This CDR3 is also generated by other DNA sequences in the sample. V gene TRBV9 combines with J gene TRBJ2-7; 10 bases fit TRBD1. CDR1 and CDR2 from the germline V gene are SGDLS and YYNGEE. Losses at the gene ends were 0 bases for V and 7 bases for J; bases not matched to a gene: 4. CDR3 size: 14 residues. The CDR3 loop is CASSVGQGAREQYF. The CDR3 nucleotides read TGTGCCAGCAGCGTAGGACAGGGGGCGCGGGAGCAGTACTTC.